This T cell receptor beta chain derives from a study of T-cell reconstitution after alpha-beta-depleted transplantation in children. This clonotype occurred many times. Preparation of the TCRbeta library involved a method that used unique molecular identifiers. TCRdb processed the PCR reads anew with MiXCR; each CDR3 protein has one entry. In the table there are about 610,000 distinct CDR3 sequences, roughly a tenth of which are singletons. Trimming left V 4 bases short and J 6 bases short, with 11 bases between. CDR3 length equals 13 residues. CDR1 and CDR2 (germline): SGHDN, FVKESK. The receptor was isolated from a human donor who donated a stem cell graft to a child with acute myeloid leukemia. This rearrangement joins TRBV14 to TRBJ2-3; D unclear. The sample in question was PBMCs from the stem cell graft donor, obtained from the stem cell graft. The CDR3 nucleotides are TGTGCCAGCAGCCGCCTCACGACGGATACGCAGTATTTT. Its protein product is CASSRLTTDTQYF.